This TCR beta chain was captured in a study of CD8+ T cells in alopecia areata (dated by TCRdb to the late 2010s). At the level of the whole study: High-throughput TCRbeta sequencing was used to examine T cell clonal expansion in alopecia areata in both the C3H/HeJ mouse model and human patients. On the human side, TCRbeta sequencing was run on scalp tissue and on sorted CD4+ and CD8+ peripheral blood T cells from healthy controls and from alopecia areata patients with either patchy or totalis/universalis disease. Clonality in the scalp was compared among normal scalp (n=4), patchy alopecia areata scalp (n=8), and alopecia totalis/universalis scalp (n=8). RNA was obtained with the PAXgene miRNA kit for fixed scalp, the miRNeasy kit for PBMCs, and the RNeasy kit for mouse skin. TCRbeta CDR3 regions were amplified by immunoSEQ multiplex PCR using 35 Vbeta forward and 13 Jbeta reverse primers. Paper-wide results and their limitations: Unlike mouse skin, where gammadelta T cells dominate, normal human skin contains resident alphabeta T cells that get sequenced too, which complicates analysis of the scalp TCR repertoire. Higher clonality and more expanded CD8+ clones were observed in lesional scalp than in normal scalp, particularly in alopecia totalis/universalis, a finding suggestive of antigenic drive. Shared TCR sequences between patients were less evident than in mice, which may be partly attributable to HLA diversity in the patient population.

PBMCs were separated by density centrifugation and stained for CD3, CD4 and CD8, after which CD4+ and CD8+ T cells were sorted on a FACSAria. Unaffected controls provided scalp biopsies and blood samples. This clone was picked up a small number of times. The target of this receptor is not known. The input lacks base qualities; no much larger clone sits a single base away. The library was made by the immunoSEQ multiplex PCR assay. RNA was extracted from all samples and reverse transcribed into cDNA as template for TCR sequencing. SuperScript III was used to make first-strand cDNA, primed with a 2:1 mix of oligo-dT and random hexamers. A synthetic immune receptor repertoire was used to measure amplification bias, and any remaining bias was corrected computationally. Per the authors' processing: After raw reads were preprocessed to remove errors, the CDR3 was defined following IMGT conventions as running from the conserved cysteine to phenylalanine. Clonality was calculated as 1 minus Shannon entropy normalized by log2 of the number of productive unique TCRs. Whether each scalp clone was CD4 or CD8 was inferred by checking scalp TCRbeta sequences against the CD4 and CD8 repertoires from sorted blood. The immuneACCESS repertoire file appears here via TCRdb, limited to in-frame rearrangements. These files lack a portion of the clones; in checked studies, under half of the deficit traces to unresolved V genes, and the cause of the others is not known. D and trimming come from the DNA, and the V and J calls and clone size come from that table. Within this sample are approximately 98,000 clones, with approximately 59% of them counted one time only. In total, the top ten clones hold about 20% of the sample.

This receptor was obtained from a human donor in good health. The specimen sequenced was CD8+ T cells sorted from blood.

DNA sequence: TGTGCCAGCAGCTCAATTACAGGGCAGGGGCCCTACGAGCAGTACTTC. Translated, this gives CASSSITGQGPYEQYF. Here the chain combines TRBV7-6 and TRBJ2-7; a weak D assignment points to TRBD1 (6 bases agree). From its cysteine to its phenylalanine, the CDR3 spans 16 amino acids. Only the CDR3 DNA stays, 48 bases, in frame from base 1. Reading the germline V gene gives CDR1 SGHVS and CDR2 FNYEAQ. The junction shows trimming of 4 bases on V and 2 bases on J, plus 18 bases between the germline ends.